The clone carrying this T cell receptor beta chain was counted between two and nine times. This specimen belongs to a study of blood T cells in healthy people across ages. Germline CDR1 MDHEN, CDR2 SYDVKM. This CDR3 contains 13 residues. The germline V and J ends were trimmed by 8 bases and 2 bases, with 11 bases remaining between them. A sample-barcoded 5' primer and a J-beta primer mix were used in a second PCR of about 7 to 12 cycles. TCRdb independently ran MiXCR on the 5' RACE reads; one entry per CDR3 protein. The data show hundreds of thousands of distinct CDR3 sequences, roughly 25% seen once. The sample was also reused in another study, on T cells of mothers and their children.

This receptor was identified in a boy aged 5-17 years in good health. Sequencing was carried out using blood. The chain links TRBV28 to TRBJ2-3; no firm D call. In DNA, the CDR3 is TGTGCCAGCCTGCCGGGTATCACAGATACGCAGTATTTT. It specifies CASLPGITDTQYF.